Below are 7 T cell receptor beta chains sequenced from a single sample in a study of Graves' ophthalmopathy and Graves' hyperthyroidism. Beta-chain TCR CDR3 regions were amplified from RNA transcripts. Scientists carried out first-round RT-PCR using HTBI primers and then a second-round multiplex PCR. One entry per CDR3 protein results from TCRdb running MiXCR on the multiplex PCR reads. The data contain roughly 50,000 distinct CDR3 sequences, over 40% of them singletons. The sequenced sample was peripheral blood. These receptors were collected from an adult man with Graves' ophthalmopathy.

Many counts were recorded for this clonotype. The chain combines TRBV27 with TRBJ1-1; unclear D gene. V gave up 11 bases and J gave up 1 base, with 11 bases separating them. This CDR3 contains 12 residues. In germline, CDR1 is MNHEY, CDR2 SMNVEV (reference sequence). The CDR3 DNA sequence: TGTGCCGTAGGAATTCCGAACACTGAAGCTTTCTTT. As protein: CAVGIPNTEAFF.

A single count supports this clonotype. The rearrangement uses TRBV19 and TRBJ2-1, with TRBD1 identical over 7 bases. V trimming: 11 bases; J trimming: 5 bases; junction bases outside the gene matches: 6. CDR3 length equals 12 residues. Germline V CDR1 and CDR2: LNHDA, SQIVND (reference sequence). The CDR3 DNA follows: TGTGCCTGGGACAGCGAGAACAATGAGCAGTTCTTC. This codes for CAWDSENNEQFF.

There are a few counts of this clonotype. This sequence joins TRBV20-1 and TRBJ2-1; D is unresolved. V lost 2 bases to trimming and J lost 1 base, with 9 bases between them. Germline-derived CDR1 and CDR2 are DFQATT and SNEGSKA (reference sequence). The CDR3 runs 14 residues. CDR3 sequence: CSARQFLSYNEQFF. The CDR3 nucleotides read TGCAGTGCTAGACAGTTCTTATCCTACAATGAGCAGTTCTTC.

This clonotype was picked up many times. The CDR3 DNA reads as TGTGCCAGCAGCTTAGGTGTCGGTTTAAGCTCCTACGAGCAGTACTTC. Encoded protein: CASSLGVGLSSYEQYF. The chain carries TRBV13 and TRBJ2-7, with unresolved D. Per germline, CDR1 PRHDT and CDR2 FYEKMQ (reference sequence). The CDR3 consists of 16 residues. Trimming left V 0 bases short and J 0 bases short, with 12 bases between.

This chain links TRBV5-6 with TRBJ1-2; D remains unclear. Trimming shortened V by 5 bases and J by 4 bases, and 18 bases separated the two germline ends. The CDR3 spans 15 residues. Germline values: CDR1 SGHDT, CDR2 YYEEEE. The CDR3, as DNA: TGTGCCAGCAGGCGACTAGCGGGGTTCGGCTATGGCTACACCTTC. It specifies CASRRLAGFGYGYTF.

This clonotype has just one count. This chain links TRBV20-1 with TRBJ1-2, with D hard to call. The CDR3 is made up of 15 amino acids. V lost 0 bases and J 2 bases, leaving 13 bases between the germline ends. Germline CDR1 is DFQATT and CDR2 is SNEGSKA (reference sequence). The CDR3 bases are TGCAGTGCTAGAGATCGGGCAGGATTAAACTATGGCTACACCTTC. Translated, it gives CSARDRAGLNYGYTF.

The chain combines TRBV7-9 with TRBJ2-7; unclear D gene. The CDR3 is 13 amino acids. V shed 5 bases and J shed 5 bases, with 13 bases lying between them. The germline V gene has CDR1 SEHNR and CDR2 FQNEAQ (reference sequence). The CDR3 DNA reads TGTGCCAGCAGCACCAGACCCGCCCACGAGCAGTACTTC. Amino acid sequence: CASSTRPAHEQYF.